This TCR beta chain originates from a study of cytomegalovirus exposure and HLA in healthy donors. In the PCR, 60 Vbeta and 13 Jbeta primers were used. Assay used: immunoSEQ multiplex PCR; TCRdb lists only in-frame clones, some missing. The sample lists about 69,000 clones, more than 60% occurring once. Looked up from germline, CDR1 is SEHNR and CDR2 is FQNEAQ (reference sequence). V lost 2 bases to trimming and J lost 3 bases, with 7 bases between them. The length of the CDR3 is 13 residues. The chain couples TRBV7-9 to TRBJ1-1, with D uncertain. The sequence came from a male donor in good health and CMV-seropositive. Sequenced material: PBMCs. The CDR3 DNA reads TGTGCCAGCAGCTTACCGGGGTACACTGAAGCTTTCTTT. Protein product: CASSLPGYTEAFF.